The 12 T cell receptor beta chains given below trace back to one sample, sequenced in a study of shared clonotypes between healthy human individuals. TCRdb's table, derived via immunoSEQ multiplex PCR, lists solely in-frame clones and lacks some. This table has roughly 700,000 clones, 74% appearing once. Sequenced input: memory CD4+ T cells sorted from blood. Subset defined: CD45RA-negative fraction. These receptors were taken from a woman aged 30 to 39 in good health.

This clone was seen a few times. The chain joins TRBV5-6 to TRBJ1-2, with no clear D. The length of the CDR3 is 16 residues. Trimming stripped 3 bases from V and 0 bases from J, with 15 bases between. CDR1 and CDR2 (germline): SGHDT, YYEEEE. The CDR3 protein is CASSSAVGPANYGYTF. The CDR3 nucleotides are TGTGCCAGCAGCTCCGCCGTGGGCCCGGCTAACTATGGCTACACCTTC.

The chain links TRBV29-1 to TRBJ2-7; 7 positions agree with TRBD1. Germline CDR1 SQVTM, CDR2 ANQGSEA. Trimming at V came to 6 bases and at J to 2 bases, leaving 7 bases not matched to a gene. This CDR3 spans 13 amino acids. The CDR3 sequence is CSVTGTETYEQYF. CDR3 DNA sequence: TGCAGCGTAACCGGGACAGAGACCTACGAGCAGTACTTC.

The chain combines TRBV27 with TRBJ1-5; TRBD1 agrees at 10 bases. V gave up 6 bases and J gave up 6 bases; unmatched junction bases: 2. Germline V gives CDR1 MNHEY, CDR2 SMNVEV (reference sequence). The CDR3 runs to 13 residues. For the CDR3, the DNA is TGTGCCAGCAGGGGACAGGGGCGTCAGCCCCAGCATTTT. As protein: CASRGQGRQPQHF.

V is TRBV11-2 and J is TRBJ2-3; 9 bases map to TRBD2. Germline CDR1 is SGHAT and CDR2 is FQNNGV. The V and J ends lost 4 bases and 0 bases, in that order; junction bases with no gene match: 5. The CDR3 is made up of 16 amino acids. CDR3 nucleotides: TGTGCCAGCAGCTATACTAGCGGGCAGAGCACAGATACGCAGTATTTT. It encodes CASSYTSGQSTDTQYF.

V is TRBV25-1 and J is TRBJ1-4; 7 nucleotides line up with TRBD1. CDR1 is MGHDK and CDR2 is SYGVNS in the germline V gene. V was pared by 3 bases and J by 8 bases, with 9 bases of the junction left unmatched. The CDR3 is 15 amino acids. The CDR3 region has the DNA TGTGCCAGCAGTGACCCACAGGGGTTTGGAGAAAAACTGTTTTTT. Its translation: CASSDPQGFGEKLFF.

In DNA form, the CDR3 reads TGTGCCAGCGGGACAGCGCGTAACTATGGCTACACCTTC. Its protein product is CASGTARNYGYTF. This chain joins TRBV2 and TRBJ1-2, with 7 bases that match TRBD1. The CDR3 runs 13 residues. Germline-derived CDR1 and CDR2 are SNHLY and FYNNEI. Trimming cost V 8 bases and J 1 base; bases outside gene matches: 4.

The J gene is TRBJ2-7, the V gene TRBV11-3, with 11 bases identical to TRBD2. After removal of 4 bases from V and 6 bases from J, the junction contained 11 bases not matched to a gene. Germline CDR1 SGHNT, CDR2 YENEEA. This CDR3 has 16 amino acids. CDR3 sequence reads: CASSSPGIAGGAEQYF. CDR3 bases: TGTGCCAGCAGCTCCCCGGGGATAGCGGGAGGGGCCGAGCAGTACTTC.

The chain employs TRBV12-5 and TRBJ1-2, with D maybe TRBD1 (6 bases). Trimming stripped 5 bases from V and 7 bases from J, with 17 bases between. This CDR3 is built from 14 residues. Germline CDR1 LGHNT, CDR2 FRNRAP. In nucleotides, the CDR3 is TGTGCTAGTGGTCAAGGACAGTCCCAAGGTGGCTACACCTTC. It yields the protein CASGQGQSQGGYTF.

The sample holds many counts of this clone. This chain links TRBV6-6 with TRBJ2-7; TRBD1 matches 8 bases. This CDR3 spans 14 amino acids. Trimming at V came to 5 bases and at J to 2 bases, leaving 5 bases not matched to a gene. Germline CDR1 and CDR2: MNHNY and SVGAGI (reference sequence). DNA for the CDR3: TGTGCCAGCAGTGTACAGGGGGGTCCCTACGAGCAGTACTTC. This sequence encodes CASSVQGGPYEQYF.

This clone turned up a few times. The gene calls are TRBV19 and TRBJ1-2; a weak D match, TRBD1 (6 bases). The length of the CDR3 is 11 residues. Germline CDR1 and CDR2: LNHDA and SQIVND (reference sequence). Trimming left V 6 bases short and J 13 bases short, with 15 bases between. The CDR3 sequence: CASSFRGRRTF. The CDR3, as DNA: TGTGCCAGTAGCTTCCGGGGGCGGCGCACCTTC.

In its sample, this clone was seen a few times. V gene TRBV10-3 combines with J gene TRBJ2-3; perhaps TRBD2 as D (6 bases). CDR1 and CDR2 (germline): ENHRY, SYGVKD. This CDR3 comprises 16 residues. Trimming removed 0 bases from V and 6 bases from J, with 16 bases in between. The CDR3 DNA is TGTGCCATCAGTGAGTCTCGACTAGTTCAAGGCGATACGCAGTATTTT. Protein sequence: CAISESRLVQGDTQYF.

The table lists this clone with many counts. J is TRBJ1-5 and V is TRBV2, with TRBD1 as a possible D gene (5 bases). The CDR3 runs 16 residues. Trimming left V 3 bases short and J 6 bases short, with 18 bases between. Germline assignment: CDR1 SNHLY and CDR2 FYNNEI. CDR3 nucleotide sequence: TGTGCCAGCAGTGAGGCAGGGACGGTGAGGGGTCAGCCCCAGCATTTT. It specifies CASSEAGTVRGQPQHF.